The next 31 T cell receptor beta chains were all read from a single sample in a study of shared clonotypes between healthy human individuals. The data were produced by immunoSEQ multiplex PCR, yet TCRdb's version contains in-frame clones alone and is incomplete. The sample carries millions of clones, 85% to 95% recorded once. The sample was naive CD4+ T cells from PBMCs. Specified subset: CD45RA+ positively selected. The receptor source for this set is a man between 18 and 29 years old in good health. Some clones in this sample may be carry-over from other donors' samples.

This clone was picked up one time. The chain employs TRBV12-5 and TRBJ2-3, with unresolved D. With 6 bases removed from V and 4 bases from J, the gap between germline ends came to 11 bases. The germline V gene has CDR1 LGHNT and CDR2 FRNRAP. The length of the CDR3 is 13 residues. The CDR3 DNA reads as TGTGCTAGTGGGCGCGGACGGGCAGATACGCAGTATTTT. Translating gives CASGRGRADTQYF.

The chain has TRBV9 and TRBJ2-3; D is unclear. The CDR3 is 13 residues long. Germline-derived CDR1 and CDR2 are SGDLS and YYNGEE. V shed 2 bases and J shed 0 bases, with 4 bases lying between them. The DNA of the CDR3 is TGTGCCAGCAGCGTTGAAAGCACAGATACGCAGTATTTT. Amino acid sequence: CASSVESTDTQYF.

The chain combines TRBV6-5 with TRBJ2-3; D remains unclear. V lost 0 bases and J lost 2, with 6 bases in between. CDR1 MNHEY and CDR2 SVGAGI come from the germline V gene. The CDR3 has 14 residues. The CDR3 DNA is TGTGCCAGCAGTTACTCGATTGTCACAGATACGCAGTATTTT. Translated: CASSYSIVTDTQYF.

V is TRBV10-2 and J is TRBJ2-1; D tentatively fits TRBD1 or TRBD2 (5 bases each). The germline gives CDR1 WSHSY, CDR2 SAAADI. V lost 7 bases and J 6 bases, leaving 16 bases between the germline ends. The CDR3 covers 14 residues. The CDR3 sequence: CASTPAVGANEQFF. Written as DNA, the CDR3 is TGCGCCAGCACCCCGGCGGTCGGGGCCAATGAGCAGTTCTTC.

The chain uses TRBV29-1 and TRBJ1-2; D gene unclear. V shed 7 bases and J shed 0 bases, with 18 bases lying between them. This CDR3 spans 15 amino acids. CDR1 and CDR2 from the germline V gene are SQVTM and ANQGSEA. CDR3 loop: CSAPPRHPPNYGYTF. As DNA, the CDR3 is TGCAGCGCTCCCCCCCGCCACCCCCCTAACTATGGCTACACCTTC.

CDR3 nucleotides: TGTGCCAGCAGCTTCCCTGGGGGCCACTCTGGAAACACCATATATTTT. Translating gives CASSFPGGHSGNTIYF. The rearrangement uses TRBV7-9 and TRBJ1-3; D might be TRBD1 (6 bases). CDR1 and CDR2 from the germline V gene are SEHNR and FQNEAQ (reference sequence). The CDR3 is 16 amino acids. V was shortened by 3 bases and J by 0 bases, with 12 bases between the two germline ends.

The CDR3 protein is CASSPLSRGGVINEQFF. The CDR3 nucleotides read TGTGCCAGCTCACCACTAAGCAGAGGAGGGGTCATCAATGAGCAGTTCTTC. J is TRBJ2-1 and V is TRBV18, with D possibly TRBD2 on 6 matching bases. The CDR3 runs to 17 residues. Germline V CDR1 and CDR2: KGHSH, LQKENI. V lost 1 base to trimming and J lost 6 bases, with 19 bases between them.

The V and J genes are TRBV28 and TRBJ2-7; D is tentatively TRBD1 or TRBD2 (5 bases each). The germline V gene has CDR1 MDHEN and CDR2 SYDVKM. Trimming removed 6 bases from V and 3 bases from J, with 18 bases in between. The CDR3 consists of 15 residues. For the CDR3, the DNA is TGTGCCAGCAGCCTAGGGCCTAGCAGGGTCTACGAGCAGTACTTC. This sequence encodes CASSLGPSRVYEQYF.

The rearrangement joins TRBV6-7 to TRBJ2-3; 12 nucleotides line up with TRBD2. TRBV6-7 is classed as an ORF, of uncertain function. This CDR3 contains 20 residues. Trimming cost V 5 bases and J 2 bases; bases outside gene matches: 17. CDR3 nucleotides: TGTGCCAGCAGTCCGACCCCTGGACTAGCGGGACCCAAAAACACAGATACGCAGTATTTT. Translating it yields CASSPTPGLAGPKNTDTQYF.

The CDR3 bases are TGTGCCAGCAGCAGACTGTTGTACCAAGAGACCCAGTACTTC. It yields the protein CASSRLLYQETQYF. This sequence joins TRBV28 and TRBJ2-5, with unresolved D. Trimming left V 6 bases short and J 0 bases short, with 11 bases between. The germline gives CDR1 MDHEN, CDR2 SYDVKM. The CDR3 runs 14 residues.

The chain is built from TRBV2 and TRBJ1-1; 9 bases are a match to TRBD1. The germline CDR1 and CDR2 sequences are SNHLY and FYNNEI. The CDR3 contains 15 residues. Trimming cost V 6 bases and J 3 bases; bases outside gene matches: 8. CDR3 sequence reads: CASRHTGGADTEAFF. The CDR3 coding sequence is TGTGCCAGCAGACACACAGGGGGCGCGGACACTGAAGCTTTCTTT.

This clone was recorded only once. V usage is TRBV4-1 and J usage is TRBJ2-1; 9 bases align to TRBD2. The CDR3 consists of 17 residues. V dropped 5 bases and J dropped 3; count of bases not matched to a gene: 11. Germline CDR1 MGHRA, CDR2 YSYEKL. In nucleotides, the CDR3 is TGCGCCAGCAGCAGCTATAGCGGGAGAGAACTCTACAATGAGCAGTTCTTC. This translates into CASSSYSGRELYNEQFF.

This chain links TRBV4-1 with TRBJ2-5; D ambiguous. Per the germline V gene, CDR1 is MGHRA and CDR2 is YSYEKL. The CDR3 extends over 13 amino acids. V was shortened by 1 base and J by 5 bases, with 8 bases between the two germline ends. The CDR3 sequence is CASSQVAGETQYF. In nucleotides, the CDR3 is TGCGCCAGCAGCCAAGTGGCCGGGGAGACCCAGTACTTC.

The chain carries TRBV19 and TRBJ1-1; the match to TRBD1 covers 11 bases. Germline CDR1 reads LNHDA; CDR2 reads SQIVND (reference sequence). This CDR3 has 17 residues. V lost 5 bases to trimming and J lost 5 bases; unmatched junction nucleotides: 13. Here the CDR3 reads CASSHVRTGGAGTEAFF. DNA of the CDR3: TGTGCCAGTAGTCATGTCCGGACAGGGGGCGCGGGGACTGAAGCTTTCTTT.

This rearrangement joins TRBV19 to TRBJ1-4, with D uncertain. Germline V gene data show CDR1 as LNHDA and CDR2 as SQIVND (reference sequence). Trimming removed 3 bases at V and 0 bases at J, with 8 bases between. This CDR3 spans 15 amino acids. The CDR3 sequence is CASSIHTATNEKLFF. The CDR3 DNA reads TGTGCCAGTAGTATCCATACCGCAACTAATGAAAAACTGTTTTTT.

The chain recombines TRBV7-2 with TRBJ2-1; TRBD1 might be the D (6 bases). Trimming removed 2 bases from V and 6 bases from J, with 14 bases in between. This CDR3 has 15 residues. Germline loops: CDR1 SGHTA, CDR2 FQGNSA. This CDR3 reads CASSLLGAIFNEQFF. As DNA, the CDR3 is TGTGCCAGCAGCTTACTGGGGGCGATTTTCAATGAGCAGTTCTTC.

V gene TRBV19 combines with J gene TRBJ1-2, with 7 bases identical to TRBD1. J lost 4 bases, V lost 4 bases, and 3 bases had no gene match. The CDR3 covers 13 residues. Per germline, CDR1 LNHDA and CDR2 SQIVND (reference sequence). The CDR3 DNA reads TGTGCCAGTAGTAGGGACAGCACCTATGGCTACACCTTC. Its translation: CASSRDSTYGYTF.

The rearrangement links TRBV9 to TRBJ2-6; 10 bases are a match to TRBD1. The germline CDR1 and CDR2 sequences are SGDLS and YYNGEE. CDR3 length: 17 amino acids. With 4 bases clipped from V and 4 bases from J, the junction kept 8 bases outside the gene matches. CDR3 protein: CASSTRQGAAGANVLTF. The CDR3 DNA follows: TGTGCCAGCAGCACCCGACAGGGGGCGGCCGGGGCCAACGTCCTGACTTTC.

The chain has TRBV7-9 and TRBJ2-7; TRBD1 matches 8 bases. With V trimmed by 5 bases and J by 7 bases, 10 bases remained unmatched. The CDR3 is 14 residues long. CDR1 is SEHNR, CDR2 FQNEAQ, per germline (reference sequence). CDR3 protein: CASSLGQGGGEQYF. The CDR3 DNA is TGTGCCAGCAGCCTTGGACAGGGCGGCGGGGAGCAGTACTTC.

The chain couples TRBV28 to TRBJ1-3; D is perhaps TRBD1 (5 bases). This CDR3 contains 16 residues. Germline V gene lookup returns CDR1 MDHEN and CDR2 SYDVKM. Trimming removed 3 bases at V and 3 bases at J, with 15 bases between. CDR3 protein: CASSLSGQGGGNTIYF. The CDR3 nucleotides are TGTGCCAGCAGTTTGAGCGGGCAGGGAGGTGGAAACACCATATATTTT.

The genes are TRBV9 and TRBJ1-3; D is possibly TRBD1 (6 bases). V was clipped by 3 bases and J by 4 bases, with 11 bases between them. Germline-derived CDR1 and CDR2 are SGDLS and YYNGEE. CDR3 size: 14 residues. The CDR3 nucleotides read TGTGCCAGCAGCGAGGGGGGTTACGGAAACACCATATATTTT. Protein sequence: CASSEGGYGNTIYF.

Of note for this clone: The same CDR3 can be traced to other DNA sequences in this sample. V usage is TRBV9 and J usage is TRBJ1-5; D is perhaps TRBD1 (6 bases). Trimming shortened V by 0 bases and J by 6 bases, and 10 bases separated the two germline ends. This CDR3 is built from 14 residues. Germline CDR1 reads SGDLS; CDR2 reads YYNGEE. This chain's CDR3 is CASSVGGGGQPQHF. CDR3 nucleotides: TGTGCCAGCAGCGTAGGAGGGGGGGGTCAGCCCCAGCATTTT.

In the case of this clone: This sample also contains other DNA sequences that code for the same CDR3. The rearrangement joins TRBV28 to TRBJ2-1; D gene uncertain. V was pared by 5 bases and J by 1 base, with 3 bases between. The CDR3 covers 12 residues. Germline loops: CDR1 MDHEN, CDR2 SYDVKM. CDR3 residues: CASSGSYNEQFF. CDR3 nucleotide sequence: TGTGCCAGCAGTGGGTCCTACAATGAGCAGTTCTTC.

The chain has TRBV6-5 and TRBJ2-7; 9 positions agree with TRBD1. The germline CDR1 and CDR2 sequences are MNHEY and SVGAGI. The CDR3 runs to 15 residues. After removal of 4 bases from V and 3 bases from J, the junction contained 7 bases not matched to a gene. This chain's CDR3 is CASSWTGELRYEQYF. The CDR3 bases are TGTGCCAGCAGTTGGACAGGGGAGCTTCGCTACGAGCAGTACTTC.

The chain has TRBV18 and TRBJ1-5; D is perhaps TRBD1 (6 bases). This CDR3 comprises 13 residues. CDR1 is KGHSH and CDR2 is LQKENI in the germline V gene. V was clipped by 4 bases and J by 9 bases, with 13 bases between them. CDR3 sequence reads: CASSQIPGVPQHF. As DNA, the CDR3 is TGTGCCAGCTCACAAATTCCAGGGGTGCCCCAGCATTTT.

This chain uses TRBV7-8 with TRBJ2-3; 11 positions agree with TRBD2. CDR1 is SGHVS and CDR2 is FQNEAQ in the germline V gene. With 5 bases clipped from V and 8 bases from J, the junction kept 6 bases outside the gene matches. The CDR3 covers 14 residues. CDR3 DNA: TGTGCCAGCAGCCTGGGACTAGCGGCAGGTACGCAGTATTTT. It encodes CASSLGLAAGTQYF.

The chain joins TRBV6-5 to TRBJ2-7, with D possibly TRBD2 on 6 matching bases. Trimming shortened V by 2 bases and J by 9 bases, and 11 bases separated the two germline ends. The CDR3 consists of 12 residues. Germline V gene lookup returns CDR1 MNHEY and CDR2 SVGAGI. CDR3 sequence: CASSYAGGGQYF. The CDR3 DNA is TGTGCCAGCAGTTACGCCGGGGGAGGGCAGTACTTC.

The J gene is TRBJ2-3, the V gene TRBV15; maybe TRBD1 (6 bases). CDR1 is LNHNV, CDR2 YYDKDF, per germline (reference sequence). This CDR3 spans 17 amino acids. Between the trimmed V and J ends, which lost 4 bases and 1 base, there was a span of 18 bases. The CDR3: CATSKGIRGEGTDTQYF. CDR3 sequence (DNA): TGTGCCACCAGCAAGGGGATCAGGGGAGAGGGCACAGATACGCAGTATTTT.

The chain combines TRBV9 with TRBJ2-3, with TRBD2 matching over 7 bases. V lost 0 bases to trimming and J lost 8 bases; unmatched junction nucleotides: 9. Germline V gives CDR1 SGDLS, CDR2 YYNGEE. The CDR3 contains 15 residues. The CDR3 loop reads CASSVVGGEDGTQYF. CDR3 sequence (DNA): TGTGCCAGCAGCGTAGTTGGGGGGGAGGACGGTACGCAGTATTTT.

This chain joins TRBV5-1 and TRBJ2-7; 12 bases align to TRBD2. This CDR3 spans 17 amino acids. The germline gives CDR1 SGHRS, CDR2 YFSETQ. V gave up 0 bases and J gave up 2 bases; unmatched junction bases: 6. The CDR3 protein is CASSLGLAGAYPYEQYF. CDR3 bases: TGCGCCAGCAGCTTGGGACTAGCGGGAGCTTATCCCTACGAGCAGTACTTC.

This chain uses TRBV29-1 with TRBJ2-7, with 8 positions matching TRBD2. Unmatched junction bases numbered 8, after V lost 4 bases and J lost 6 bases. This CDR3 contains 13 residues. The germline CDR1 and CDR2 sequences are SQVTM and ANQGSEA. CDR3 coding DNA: TGCAGCGTTGTCCCAGCGGGAGTGCTCGAGCAGTACTTC. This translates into CSVVPAGVLEQYF.